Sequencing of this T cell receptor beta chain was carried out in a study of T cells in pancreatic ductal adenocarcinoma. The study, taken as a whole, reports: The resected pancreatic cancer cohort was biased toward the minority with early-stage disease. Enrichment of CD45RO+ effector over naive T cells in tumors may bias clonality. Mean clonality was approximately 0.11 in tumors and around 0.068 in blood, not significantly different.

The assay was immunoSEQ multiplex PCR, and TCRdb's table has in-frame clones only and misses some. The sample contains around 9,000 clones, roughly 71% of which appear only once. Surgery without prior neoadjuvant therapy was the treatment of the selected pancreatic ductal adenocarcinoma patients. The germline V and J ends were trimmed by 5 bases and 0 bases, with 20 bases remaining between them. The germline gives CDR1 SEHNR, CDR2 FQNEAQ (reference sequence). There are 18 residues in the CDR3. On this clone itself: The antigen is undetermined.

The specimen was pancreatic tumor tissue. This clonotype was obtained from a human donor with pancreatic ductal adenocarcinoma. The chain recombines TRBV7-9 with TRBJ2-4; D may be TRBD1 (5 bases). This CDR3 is CASSHQPTGSLAKNIQYF. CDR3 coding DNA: TGTGCCAGCAGCCACCAACCTACAGGTTCACTAGCCAAAAACATTCAGTACTTC.